Below, one TCR beta chain is given with its context. Antigen: not known. The sample belongs to a study of chemoradiotherapy in HPV16-positive cancers. Study observations and caveats: Only two HPV16-positive patients supplied the functional HPV-specificity definition.

Libraries were prepared by immunoSEQ multiplex PCR; TCRdb keeps only in-frame clonotypes and omits some of them. The table lists tens of thousands of clones, approximately 92% of them singletons. Over chemoradiotherapy, repertoires were sampled more than once. The germline V gene encodes CDR1 SEHNR and CDR2 FQNEAQ (reference sequence). CDR3 size: 14 residues. The V end was cut by 1 base, the J end by 7 bases, with 11 bases between. Source: blood, taken from a patient who underwent chemoradiotherapy. This clonotype originated in a human donor with HPV-associated anogenital cancer. The chain joins TRBV7-9 to TRBJ1-5; no firm D call. This CDR3 reads CASSLGEEWQPQHF. The DNA of the CDR3 is TGTGCCAGCAGCTTAGGGGAGGAGTGGCAGCCCCAGCATTTT. The full variable domain, in which reference TRBV7-9 and TRBJ1-5 provide the parts outside the CDR3, is DTGVSQNPRHKITKRGQNVTFRCDPISEHNRLYWYRQTLGQGPEFLTYFQNEAQLEKSRLLSDRFSAERPKGSFSTLEIQRTEQGDSAMYLCASSLGEEWQPQHFGDGTRLSIL.